This T cell receptor (beta chain) derives from a study of cytomegalovirus exposure and HLA in healthy donors (dated by TCRdb to 2016 to 2017). Study-wide context: An earlier analysis of roughly 630 of the donors reported approximately 300 Gb of sequence data and some 120 million unique TCR beta sequences from 150 million to 200 million T cells. An early release that covered about 600 HLA-typed donors contained around 330 gigabases of sequencing data and 80 million or so unique TCR sequences. The genetic ancestry cluster associated with self-reported Caucasian donors included 81% of the roughly 410 genotyped donors. The study was designed to test whether signatures of past pathogen exposure could be identified by cataloging public T cell receptors. The study profiled the T cell repertoires of about 640 subjects by immunosequencing and related them to cytomegalovirus serostatus. Along with the 666-subject first cohort, a separate validation cohort of over 90 different subjects was used. High-throughput TCR immunosequencing, statistical association of individual TCRs with disease status, and machine learning were combined to predict cytomegalovirus infection status. A later analysis re-examined previously published TCR beta repertoires from roughly 720 donors and added high-resolution HLA genotyping to investigate patterns of TCR occurrence. Rather than drawing on any new phenotypic data, the later analysis identified candidate immune exposures from TCR beta sequences and the way those sequences occurred across donors. In an earlier analysis of roughly 580 of the donors, high-throughput TCR beta sequencing was used to judge whether each TCR beta V gene segment behaved as functional or pseudogenic. Donor age, sex, ethnicity and CMV serostatus were collected together with the repertoire data. A later genetic analysis used genome-wide SNP genotypes for about three fifths of the 666 donors, treating that subset as a discovery cohort. All discovery cohort repertoires had been generated using a single sequencing platform. HLA typing included class I and class II loci at four-digit resolution. The number of typed donors differed by locus: 629-630 for A, B, C, DRB1 and DQB1; some 500 for DQA1; 600 to 610 for DPA1; and about 450 for DPB1. Because of strong linkage in the cohort, roughly five DR-DQ haplotypes were treated as single units for association and clustering. Among under 450 genotyped donors of the cohort, an average of 235,054 unique TCR beta nucleotide sequences were sequenced per donor, roughly a sixth of them non-productive. General conclusions and limits of the study: Approximately 18 rarely observed V segments, including chromosome 9 orphons, were excluded from the earlier analysis of about 500 of the donors because counts were too low. It was suggested by the authors that the approach could potentially be generalized to other disease states and immunological phenotypes. Across donors, most TCR sequences were observed very rarely, whereas some public TCRs were present in many individuals. The only immune exposure information available for the cohort was CMV serostatus. An earlier analysis of approximately 570 of the donors showed that most TCR beta V segments appeared in productive rearrangements either about 87% or about 30% of the time, which broadly matched IMGT annotations. A later genetic analysis reported fewer N-insertions in productive TCRs among donors in an Asian-associated ancestry cluster than the approximately 700-donor mean. Roughly uniform sequencing depth across donors was assumed in presence/absence analyses, although this assumption may not hold. Some IMGT-functional V segments, including TRBV6-2 and TRBV6-3, could not be told apart with the 87-base-pair reads, so those segments were excluded. In a later analysis, the rate of TCR association differed among HLA loci, with DRB1 alleles having the most associated TCRs and HLA-C alleles having the fewest. At a false discovery rate of 0.05, a later analysis linked 16,951 TCR beta sequences to specific HLA alleles. Correlated functional status among segregating V segments might reflect linkage disequilibrium, but an unknown experimental factor could not be ruled out. A later analysis found that most CMV-associated TCR beta chains appeared HLA-restricted, with HLA associations seemingly driven largely by CMV exposure. A cluster of highly shared sequence variants was judged likely to be a technical artifact of the sequencing pipeline. Because HLA typing was unavailable for some donors at each locus, only the typed subset was used in association tests. In vitro tests confirmed that a few of the cytomegalovirus-associated TCR beta chains recognize cytomegalovirus antigens. V-gene and J-gene trimming of TCR beta chains was associated with a missense DCLRE1C variant in a later genetic analysis, and the association was replicated in an independent cohort. Strong co-occurrence of HLA alleles, especially DR and DQ, made assigning TCR associations to individual alleles difficult. Only TCR beta chains were sequenced in this cohort, and the absence of alpha or paired-chain data limited detectable features. Compared with equally common non-associated chains, HLA-associated TCR beta chains in a later analysis were more clonally expanded and had lower generation probabilities. According to a later analysis, parvovirus B19, influenza, CMV and Epstein-Barr virus appeared linked to several top co-occurrence clusters. The classifier was reported to diagnose cytomegalovirus status with high specificity and sensitivity in both the original cohort and the validation cohort. A further reported finding was that TCR beta sequences accurately predicted the HLA-A and HLA-B alleles for most subjects in the first cohort. In the study, some 160 TCR beta chains were listed as associated with cytomegalovirus.

As to this clone: The antigen it recognizes is unknown. The sample holds no much larger clone one base away, and base qualities are not on file.

The library was prepared using the immunoSEQ multiplex PCR assay. The multiplex PCR relied on a mix of 60 forward primers for TCR Vbeta segments and 13 reverse primers for TCR Jbeta segments. A multiplex PCR assay on genomic DNA amplified the CDR3 region of rearranged TCR beta genes. On the Illumina HiSeq System, the amplified TCR beta libraries were sequenced as 87-base-pair reads. On the study's bioinformatics: In a later analysis, some 80 million unique TCR beta chains were counted across the 500 to 700 repertoires, and around 10 million of these chains were shared by at least two donors. A nearest-neighbor algorithm error-corrected the raw reads and collapsed the reads into unique sequences, merging closely related sequences to remove PCR and sequencing errors. V, D and J gene segments were assigned by aligning CDR3 sequences to IMGT reference sequences. For a sequence to be retained, a match of at least six nucleotides to both a V gene segment and a J gene segment was required. A rearrangement was called productive if the CDR3 had no stop codons and remained in frame with V and J, and every other rearrangement was called non-productive. CDR3 was defined according to IMGT convention as the region running from the second conserved V-encoded cysteine to the conserved J-encoded phenylalanine. Sequences without an unambiguous match to a single V gene segment were excluded from the earlier analysis of several hundred of the donors. An earlier analysis of 587 of the donors classified V segments as functional when productive rearrangements were above 56.7% and as segregating when the standard deviation between donors was above 5%. A statistical classification framework was built for diagnosing cytomegalovirus status from the catalog of TCR beta chain sequences. In a later analysis, V and J genes were assigned by comparing TCR nucleotide sequences against IMGT/GENE-DB human TR gene sequences. The TCRdist pipeline was used in a later analysis to assign CDR3 sequences and most-parsimonious VDJ recombination scenarios. In a later analysis, every TCR beta chain was defined by the combination of its CDR3 amino acid sequence and its V-gene family, and reads without a unique V-gene family were dropped. As a way to deal with suspected cross-contamination and a sequencing artifact, a later analysis dropped roughly 620 nucleotide sequences that were highly shared and had low generation probability. For each public chain, a later analysis derived a clonal expansion index from normalized ranks of inferred template counts within each repertoire. In a later analysis, generation probabilities were computed with a VDJ recombination model fitted to out-of-frame rearrangements, and the resulting probabilities were checked against IGoR. Hypergeometric tests were used in a later analysis to score TCR-TCR, TCR-HLA and TCR-CMV co-occurrence, with a repertoire-size bias correction applied to the TCR pairs. To estimate false discovery rates, a later analysis permuted the HLA or CMV assignments 20 times. In a later analysis, co-occurring TCRs were grouped using DBSCAN, and TCRdist sequence similarity was added for clustering within HLA-allele-positive subsets. Repertoires with fewer than 30,000 or more than 120,000 public chains, plus five repertoires with anomalous nucleotide sharing, were excluded from co-occurrence clustering. The immuneACCESS repertoire file appears here via TCRdb, limited to in-frame rearrangements. These files lack a portion of the clones; in checked studies, under half of the deficit traces to unresolved V genes, and the cause of the others is not known. The V and J calls and clone size are taken from that table; D and trimming were inferred from the DNA. The sample contains 200,000 to 250,000 clones, around 77% of them found a single time. The ten largest clonotypes hold 2.9% of the sample.

The cohort was made up of about 670 healthy bone marrow donors. All cohort members were sampled while nominally healthy, although unrecorded immune exposures were likely present. The donor was CMV seronegative and was included in the group of a few hundred seronegative cohort members. Every donor gave a peripheral blood sample, and the peripheral blood mononuclear cells from that sample were used for TCR beta sequencing. The Qiagen DNeasy Blood Extraction Kit was used to extract genomic DNA from the blood cell samples. V loses 6 bases, J loses 5 bases, and the germline ends lie 10 bases apart. CDR1 MNHEY and CDR2 SVGAGI were looked up in the germline V gene. The CDR3 sequence holds 12 residues, the cysteine and phenylalanine included. Solely the CDR3 DNA is kept, with 36 bases framed from the first base.

The sequenced sample was PBMCs. The clonotype was recovered from a woman aged 25 to 45 in good health and CMV-seronegative. The chain joins TRBV6-5 to TRBJ1-1, with the D gene too uncertain to name. The nucleotide sequence reads TGTGCCAGCAGGCATTTTGAGACTGAAGCTTTCTTT. Its protein reads: CASRHFETEAFF.